This T cell receptor beta chain was identified during a study of T cells expressing NK-cell markers. Whole-study findings and limits: Whether the expanded NKG2C+ T cell clones recognized HCMV remained unclear.

With regard to this clonotype: Its antigen is as yet unknown.

CDR1 SGDLS and CDR2 YYNGEE come from the germline V gene. The CDR3 totals 14 residues. TCRdb re-called the 5' RACE reads and catalogs CDR3 proteins one per entry, DNA excluded. The sample totals roughly 380,000 distinct CDR3 sequences. This chain uses TRBV9 with TRBJ2-1; TCRdb reports TRBD2, a call that lacks DNA to check it against. The sample was blood T cells: a sorted CD56 or NKG2C T cell subset, CD4+ or CD8+ T cells, or bulk PBMC T cells (not recorded which). This TCR was sampled from a man aged 18-70 years in good health. CDR3 sequence reads: CASSESGGAAEQFF.